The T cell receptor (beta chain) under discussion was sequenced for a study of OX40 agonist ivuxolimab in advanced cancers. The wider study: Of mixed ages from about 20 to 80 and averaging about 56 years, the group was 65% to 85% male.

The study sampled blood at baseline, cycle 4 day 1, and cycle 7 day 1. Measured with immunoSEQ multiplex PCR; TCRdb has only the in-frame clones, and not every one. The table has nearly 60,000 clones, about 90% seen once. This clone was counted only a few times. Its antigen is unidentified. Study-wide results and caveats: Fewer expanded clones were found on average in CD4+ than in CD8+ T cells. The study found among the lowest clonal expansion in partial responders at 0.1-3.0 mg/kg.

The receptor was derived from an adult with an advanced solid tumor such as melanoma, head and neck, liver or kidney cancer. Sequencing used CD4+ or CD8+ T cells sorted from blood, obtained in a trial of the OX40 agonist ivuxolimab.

The CDR3 reads CASSYEDFYGYTF. The CDR3 nucleotides read TGTGCCAGCAGTTACGAGGACTTCTATGGCTACACCTTC. This sequence joins TRBV6-6 and TRBJ1-2; D is uncertain. The length of the CDR3 is 13 residues. The ends were cut back, 2 bases at V and 4 bases at J, with 8 bases in the middle. Germline V gene lookup returns CDR1 MNHNY and CDR2 SVGAGI (reference sequence).